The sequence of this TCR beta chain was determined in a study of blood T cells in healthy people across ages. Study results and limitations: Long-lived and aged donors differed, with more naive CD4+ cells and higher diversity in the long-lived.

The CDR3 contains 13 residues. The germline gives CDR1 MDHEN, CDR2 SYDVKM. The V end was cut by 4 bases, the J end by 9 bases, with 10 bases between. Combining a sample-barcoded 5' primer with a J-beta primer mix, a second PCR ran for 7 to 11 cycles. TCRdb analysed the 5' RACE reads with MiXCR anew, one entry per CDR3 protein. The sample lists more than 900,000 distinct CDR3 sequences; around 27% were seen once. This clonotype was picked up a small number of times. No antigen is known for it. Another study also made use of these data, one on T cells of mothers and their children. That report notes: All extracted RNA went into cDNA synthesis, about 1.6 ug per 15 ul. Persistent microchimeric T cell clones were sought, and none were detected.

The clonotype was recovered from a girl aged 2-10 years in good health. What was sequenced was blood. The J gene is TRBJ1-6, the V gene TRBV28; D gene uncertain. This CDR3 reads CASSSEGSSPLHF. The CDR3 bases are TGTGCCAGCAGTTCGGAGGGAAGTTCACCCCTCCACTTT.